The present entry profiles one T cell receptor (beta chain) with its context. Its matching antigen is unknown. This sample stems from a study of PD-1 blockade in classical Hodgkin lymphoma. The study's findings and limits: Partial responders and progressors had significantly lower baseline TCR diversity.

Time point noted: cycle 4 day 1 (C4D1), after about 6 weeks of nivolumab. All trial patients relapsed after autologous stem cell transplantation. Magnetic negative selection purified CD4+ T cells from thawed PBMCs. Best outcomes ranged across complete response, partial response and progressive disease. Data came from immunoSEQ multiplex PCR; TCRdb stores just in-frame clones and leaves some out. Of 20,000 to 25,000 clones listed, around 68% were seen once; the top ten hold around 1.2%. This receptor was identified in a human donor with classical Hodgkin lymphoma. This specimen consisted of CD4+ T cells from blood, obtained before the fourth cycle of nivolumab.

The CDR3 spells CASSLAGVDNEQFF. The CDR3, as DNA: TGTGCCAGCAGCTTGGCAGGGGTGGACAATGAGCAGTTCTTC. V usage is TRBV5-4 and J usage is TRBJ2-1; D perhaps matches TRBD1 (6 bases). This CDR3 comprises 14 residues. The germline V gene encodes CDR1 SGHNT and CDR2 YYREEE (reference sequence). V lost 0 bases and J lost 5, with 9 bases in between.